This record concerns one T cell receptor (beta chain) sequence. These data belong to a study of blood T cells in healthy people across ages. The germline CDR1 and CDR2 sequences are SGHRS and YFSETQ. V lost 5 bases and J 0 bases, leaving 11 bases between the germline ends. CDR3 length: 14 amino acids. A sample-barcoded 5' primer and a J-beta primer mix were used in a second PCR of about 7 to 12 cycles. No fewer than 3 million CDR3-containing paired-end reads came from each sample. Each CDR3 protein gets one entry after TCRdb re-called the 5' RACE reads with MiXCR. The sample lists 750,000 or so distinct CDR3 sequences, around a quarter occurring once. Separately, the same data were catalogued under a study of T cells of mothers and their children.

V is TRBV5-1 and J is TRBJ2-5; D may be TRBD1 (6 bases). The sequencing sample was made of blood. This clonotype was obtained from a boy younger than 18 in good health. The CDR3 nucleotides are TGCGCCAGCAGAAAACGGGACAACCAAGAGACCCAGTACTTC. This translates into CASRKRDNQETQYF.